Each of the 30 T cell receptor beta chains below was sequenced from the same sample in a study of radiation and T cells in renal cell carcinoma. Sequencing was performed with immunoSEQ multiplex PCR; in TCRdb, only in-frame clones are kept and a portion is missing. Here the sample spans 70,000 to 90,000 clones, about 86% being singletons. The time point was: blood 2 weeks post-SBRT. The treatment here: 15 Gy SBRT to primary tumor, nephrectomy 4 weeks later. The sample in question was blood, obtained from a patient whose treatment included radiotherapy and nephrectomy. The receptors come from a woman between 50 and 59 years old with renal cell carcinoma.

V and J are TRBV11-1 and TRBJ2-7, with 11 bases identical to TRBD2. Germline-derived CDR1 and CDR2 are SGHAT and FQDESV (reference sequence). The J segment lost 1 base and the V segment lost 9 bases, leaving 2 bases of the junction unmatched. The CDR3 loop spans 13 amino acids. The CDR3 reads CASGTSGSYEQYF. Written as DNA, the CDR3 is TGTGCCAGTGGGACTAGCGGTTCCTACGAGCAGTACTTC.

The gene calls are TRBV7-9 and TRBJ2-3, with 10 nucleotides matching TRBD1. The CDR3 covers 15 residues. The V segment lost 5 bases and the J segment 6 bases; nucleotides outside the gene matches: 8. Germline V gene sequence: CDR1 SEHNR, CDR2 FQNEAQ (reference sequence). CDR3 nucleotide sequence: TGTGCCAGCAGCCTAGGACAGGGGGGAATGGATACGCAGTATTTT. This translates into CASSLGQGGMDTQYF.

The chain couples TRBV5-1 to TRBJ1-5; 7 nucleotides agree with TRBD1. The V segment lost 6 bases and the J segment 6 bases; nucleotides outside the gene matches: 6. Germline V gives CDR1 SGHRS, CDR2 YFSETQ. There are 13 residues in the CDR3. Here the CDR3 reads CASKGGDSQPQHF. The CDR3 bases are TGCGCCAGCAAAGGGGGCGATTCTCAGCCCCAGCATTTT.

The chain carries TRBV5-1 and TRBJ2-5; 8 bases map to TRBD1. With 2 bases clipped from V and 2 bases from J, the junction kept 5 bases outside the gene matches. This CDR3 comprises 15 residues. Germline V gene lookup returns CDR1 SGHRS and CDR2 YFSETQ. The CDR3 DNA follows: TGCGCCAGCAGCTTCCAGGGGGCTCGGCAAGAGACCCAGTACTTC. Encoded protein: CASSFQGARQETQYF.

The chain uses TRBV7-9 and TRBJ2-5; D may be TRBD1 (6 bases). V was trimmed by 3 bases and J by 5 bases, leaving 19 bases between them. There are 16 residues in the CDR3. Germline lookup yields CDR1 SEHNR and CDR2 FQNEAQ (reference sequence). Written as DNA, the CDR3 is TGTGCCAGCAGCTTGGGTCAGGGGAGATTTTGGGAGACCCAGTACTTC. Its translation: CASSLGQGRFWETQYF.

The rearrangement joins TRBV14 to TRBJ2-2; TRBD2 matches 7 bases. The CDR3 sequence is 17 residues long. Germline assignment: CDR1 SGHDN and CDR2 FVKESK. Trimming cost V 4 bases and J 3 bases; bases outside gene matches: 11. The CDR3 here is CASSPRFRTRDTGELFF. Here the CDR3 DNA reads TGTGCCAGCAGCCCTCGTTTTCGGACTAGGGACACCGGGGAGCTGTTTTTT. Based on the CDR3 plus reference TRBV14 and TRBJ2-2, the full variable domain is EAGVTQFPSHSVIEKGQTVTLRCDPISGHDNLYWYRRVMGKEIKFLLHFVKESKQDESGMPNNRFLAERTGGTYSTLKVQPAELEDSGVYFCASSPRFRTRDTGELFFGEGSRLTVL.

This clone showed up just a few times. The CDR3 spells CATRQGWSSYNEQFF. The CDR3 DNA reads TGTGCCACCCGTCAGGGATGGAGCTCCTACAATGAGCAGTTCTTC. The rearrangement joins TRBV28 to TRBJ2-1, with D tentatively TRBD1 (5 bases). V was trimmed by 10 bases and J by 0 bases, leaving 16 bases between them. This CDR3 has 15 amino acids. Germline CDR1 is MDHEN and CDR2 is SYDVKM.

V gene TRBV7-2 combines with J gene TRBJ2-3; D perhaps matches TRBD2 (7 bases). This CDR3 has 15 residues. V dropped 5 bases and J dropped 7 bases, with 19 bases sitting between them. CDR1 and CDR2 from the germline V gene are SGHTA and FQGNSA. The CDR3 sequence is CASSPPAGAANTQYF. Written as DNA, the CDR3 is TGTGCCAGCAGCCCCCCGGCGGGGGCCGCAAATACGCAGTATTTT. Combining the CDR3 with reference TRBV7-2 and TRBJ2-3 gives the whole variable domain GAGVSQSPSNKVTEKGKDVELRCDPISGHTALYWYRQSLGQGLEFLIYFQGNSAPDKSGLPSDRFSAERTGGSVSTLTIQRTQQEDSAVYLCASSPPAGAANTQYFGPGTRLTVL.

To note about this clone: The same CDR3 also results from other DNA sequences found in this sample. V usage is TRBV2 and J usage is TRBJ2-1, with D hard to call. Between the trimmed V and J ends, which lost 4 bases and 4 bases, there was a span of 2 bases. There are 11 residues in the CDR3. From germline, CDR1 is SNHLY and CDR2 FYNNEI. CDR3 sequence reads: CASSGYNEQFF. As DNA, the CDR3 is TGTGCCAGCAGTGGATACAATGAGCAGTTCTTC.

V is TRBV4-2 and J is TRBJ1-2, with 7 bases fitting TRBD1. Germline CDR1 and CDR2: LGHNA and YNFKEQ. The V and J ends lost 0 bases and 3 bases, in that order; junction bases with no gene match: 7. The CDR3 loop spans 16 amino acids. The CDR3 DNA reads TGTGCCAGCAGCCAAGAGAGGCAGGGGGGTCACTATGGCTACACCTTC. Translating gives CASSQERQGGHYGYTF.

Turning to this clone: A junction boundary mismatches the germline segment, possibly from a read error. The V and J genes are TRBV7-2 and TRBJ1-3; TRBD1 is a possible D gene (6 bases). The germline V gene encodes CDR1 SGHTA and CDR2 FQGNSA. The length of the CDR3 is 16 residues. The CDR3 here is CASSLAGGAAGNTIYF. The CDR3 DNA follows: TGTGCCAGCAGCCTAGCCGGGGGGGCCGCTGGAAACACCATATATTTT.

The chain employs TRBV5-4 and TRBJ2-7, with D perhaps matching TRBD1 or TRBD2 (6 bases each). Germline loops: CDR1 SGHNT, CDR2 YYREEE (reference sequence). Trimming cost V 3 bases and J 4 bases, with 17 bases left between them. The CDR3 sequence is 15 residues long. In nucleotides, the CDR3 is TGTGCCAGCAGCTACACGGCCGGGGGCGAGTACGAGCAGTACTTC. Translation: CASSYTAGGEYEQYF.

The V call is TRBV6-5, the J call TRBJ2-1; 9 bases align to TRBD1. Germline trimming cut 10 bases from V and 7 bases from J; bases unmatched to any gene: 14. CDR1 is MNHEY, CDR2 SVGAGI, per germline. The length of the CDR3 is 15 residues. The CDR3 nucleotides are TGTGCCATCGCCAATACCGGGACAGGGACAAATGAGCAGTTCTTC. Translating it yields CAIANTGTGTNEQFF.

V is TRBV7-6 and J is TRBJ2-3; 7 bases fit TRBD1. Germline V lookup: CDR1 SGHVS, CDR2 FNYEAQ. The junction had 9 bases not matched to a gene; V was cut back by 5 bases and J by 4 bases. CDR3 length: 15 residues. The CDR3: CASSATGLSSDTQYF. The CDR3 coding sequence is TGTGCCAGCAGCGCGACAGGGTTATCGTCAGATACGCAGTATTTT.

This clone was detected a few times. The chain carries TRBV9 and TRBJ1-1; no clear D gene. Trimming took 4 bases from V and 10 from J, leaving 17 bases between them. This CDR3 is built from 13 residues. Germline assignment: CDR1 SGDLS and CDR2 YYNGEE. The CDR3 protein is CASSPGKSRGAFF. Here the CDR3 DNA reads TGTGCCAGCAGCCCAGGAAAGTCTAGAGGAGCTTTCTTT.

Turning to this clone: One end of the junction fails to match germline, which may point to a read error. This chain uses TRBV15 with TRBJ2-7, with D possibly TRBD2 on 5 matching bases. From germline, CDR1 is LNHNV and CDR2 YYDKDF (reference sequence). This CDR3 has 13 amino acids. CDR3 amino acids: CATSRNNGVVVDF. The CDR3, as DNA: TGTGCCACCAGCAGAAATAACGGGGTAGTGGTGGACTTC.

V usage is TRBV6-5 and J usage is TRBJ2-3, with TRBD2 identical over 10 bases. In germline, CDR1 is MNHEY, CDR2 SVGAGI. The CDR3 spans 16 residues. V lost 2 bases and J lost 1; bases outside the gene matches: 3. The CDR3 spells CASSYGTSGGTDTQYF. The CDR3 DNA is TGTGCCAGCAGTTACGGTACTAGCGGGGGCACAGATACGCAGTATTTT.

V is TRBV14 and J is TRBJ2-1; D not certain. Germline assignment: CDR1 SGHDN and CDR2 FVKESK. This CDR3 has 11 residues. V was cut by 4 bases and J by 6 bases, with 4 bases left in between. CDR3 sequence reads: CASSPRNEQFF. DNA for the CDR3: TGTGCCAGCAGCCCCCGCAATGAGCAGTTCTTC. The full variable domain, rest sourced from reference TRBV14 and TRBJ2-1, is EAGVTQFPSHSVIEKGQTVTLRCDPISGHDNLYWYRRVMGKEIKFLLHFVKESKQDESGMPNNRFLAERTGGTYSTLKVQPAELEDSGVYFCASSPRNEQFFGPGTRLTVL.

CDR3 nucleotides: TGTGCCAGCACCCCCCTCCCGACGGACTACGAGCAGTACTTC. Its translation: CASTPLPTDYEQYF. The genes are TRBV5-6 and TRBJ2-7; no reliable D call. Trimming removed 6 bases from V and 3 bases from J, with 16 bases in between. Germline CDR1 SGHDT, CDR2 YYEEEE. CDR3 length: 14 residues.

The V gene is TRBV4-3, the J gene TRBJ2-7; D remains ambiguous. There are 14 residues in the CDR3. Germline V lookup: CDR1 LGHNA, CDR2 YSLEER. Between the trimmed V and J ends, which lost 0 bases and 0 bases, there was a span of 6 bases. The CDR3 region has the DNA TGCGCCAGCAGCCAAGATGCTCTCTCCTACGAGCAGTACTTC. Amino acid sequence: CASSQDALSYEQYF.

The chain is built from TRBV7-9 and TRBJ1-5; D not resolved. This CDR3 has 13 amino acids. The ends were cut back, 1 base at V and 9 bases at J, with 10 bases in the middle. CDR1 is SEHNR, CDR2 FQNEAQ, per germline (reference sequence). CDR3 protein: CASSLDGGRPQHF. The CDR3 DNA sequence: TGTGCCAGCAGCTTAGATGGAGGGAGGCCCCAGCATTTT.

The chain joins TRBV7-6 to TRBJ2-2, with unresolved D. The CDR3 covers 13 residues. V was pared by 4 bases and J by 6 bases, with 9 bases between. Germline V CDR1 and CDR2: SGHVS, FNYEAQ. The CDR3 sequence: CASSSPGAGELFF. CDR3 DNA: TGTGCCAGCAGCTCCCCGGGCGCCGGGGAGCTGTTTTTT. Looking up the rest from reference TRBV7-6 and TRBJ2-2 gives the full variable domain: GAGVSQSPRYKVTKRGQDVALRCDPISGHVSLYWYRQALGQGPEFLTYFNYEAQQDKSGLPNDRFSAERPEGSISTLTIQRTEQRDSAMYRCASSSPGAGELFFGEGSRLTVL.

This chain's CDR3 is CASSATGATNEKLFF. The CDR3 DNA is TGTGCCAGCAGCGCTACAGGGGCAACTAATGAAAAACTGTTTTTT. This sequence joins TRBV9 and TRBJ1-4; 7 nucleotides line up with TRBD1. The CDR3 runs to 15 residues. From germline, CDR1 is SGDLS and CDR2 YYNGEE. The V and J ends lost 3 bases and 0 bases, in that order; junction bases with no gene match: 2. Full variable domain (missing parts from reference TRBV9 and TRBJ1-4): DSGVTQTPKHLITATGQRVTLRCSPRSGDLSVYWYQQSLDQGLQFLIQYYNGEERAKGNILERFSAQQFPDLHSELNLSSLELGDSALYFCASSATGATNEKLFFGSGTQLSVL.

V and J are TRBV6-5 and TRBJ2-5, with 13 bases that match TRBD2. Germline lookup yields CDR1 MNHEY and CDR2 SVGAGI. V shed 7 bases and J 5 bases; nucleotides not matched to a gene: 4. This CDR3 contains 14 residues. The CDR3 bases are TGTGCCAGCAATGGACTAGCGGGGGATGAGACCCAGTACTTC. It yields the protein CASNGLAGDETQYF.

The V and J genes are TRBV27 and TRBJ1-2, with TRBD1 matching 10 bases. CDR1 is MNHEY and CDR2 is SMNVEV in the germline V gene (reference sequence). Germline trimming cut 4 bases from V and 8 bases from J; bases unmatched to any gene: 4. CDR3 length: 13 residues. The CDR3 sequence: CASSWWDRGGYTF. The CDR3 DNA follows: TGTGCCAGCAGTTGGTGGGACAGGGGAGGCTACACCTTC.

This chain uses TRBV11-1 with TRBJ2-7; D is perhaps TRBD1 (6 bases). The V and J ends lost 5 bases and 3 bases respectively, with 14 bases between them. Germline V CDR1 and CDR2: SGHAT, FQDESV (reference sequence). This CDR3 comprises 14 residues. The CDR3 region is CASSHSPTGYEQYF. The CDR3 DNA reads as TGTGCCAGCAGCCACTCCCCGACAGGCTACGAGCAGTACTTC.

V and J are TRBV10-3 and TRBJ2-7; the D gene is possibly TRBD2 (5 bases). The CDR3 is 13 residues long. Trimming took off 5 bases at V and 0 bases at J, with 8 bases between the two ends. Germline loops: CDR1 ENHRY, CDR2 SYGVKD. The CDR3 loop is CAISSRDSYEQYF. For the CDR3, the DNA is TGTGCCATCAGTTCTCGGGACTCCTACGAGCAGTACTTC.

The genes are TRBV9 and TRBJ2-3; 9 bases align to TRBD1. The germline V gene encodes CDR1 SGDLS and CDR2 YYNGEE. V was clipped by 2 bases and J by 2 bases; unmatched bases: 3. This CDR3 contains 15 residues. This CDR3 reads CASSVGQGTTDTQYF. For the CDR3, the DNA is TGTGCCAGCAGCGTGGGACAGGGAACCACAGATACGCAGTATTTT. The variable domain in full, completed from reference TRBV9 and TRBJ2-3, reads DSGVTQTPKHLITATGQRVTLRCSPRSGDLSVYWYQQSLDQGLQFLIQYYNGEERAKGNILERFSAQQFPDLHSELNLSSLELGDSALYFCASSVGQGTTDTQYFGPGTRLTVL.

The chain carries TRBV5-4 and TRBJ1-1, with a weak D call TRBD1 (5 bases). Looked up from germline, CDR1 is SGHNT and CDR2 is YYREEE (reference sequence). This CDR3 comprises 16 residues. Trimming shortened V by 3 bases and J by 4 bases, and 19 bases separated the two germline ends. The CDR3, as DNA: TGTGCCAGCAGCTGGGTAGGTGCTTCAAGGGGCACTGAAGCTTTCTTT. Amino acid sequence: CASSWVGASRGTEAFF.

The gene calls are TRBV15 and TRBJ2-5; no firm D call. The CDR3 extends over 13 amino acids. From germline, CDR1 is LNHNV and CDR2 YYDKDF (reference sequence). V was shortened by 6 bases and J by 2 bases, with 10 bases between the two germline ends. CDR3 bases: TGTGCCACCAGGCTACGGATACAAGAGACCCAGTACTTC. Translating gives CATRLRIQETQYF.